A single sample gave rise to the 30 T cell receptor beta chains below, sequenced in a study of shared clonotypes between healthy human individuals. Using immunoSEQ multiplex PCR, the repertoire was profiled, and TCRdb retains in-frame clones only, with some absent. In the table there are about 1 million clones, under 80% of which are singletons. The sequencing input was memory CD4+ T cells sorted from blood. Described subset: CD45RA-negative fraction. These receptors came from a man aged 18 to 30 in good health.

This sequence joins TRBV6-1 and TRBJ2-5; 7 nucleotides agree with TRBD2. CDR1 is MNHNS and CDR2 is SASEGT in the germline V gene. CDR3 length: 16 residues. Unmatched junction bases numbered 10, after V lost 1 base and J lost 5 bases. The CDR3 DNA sequence: TGTGCCAGCAGTGAAGGATTAGCGGGCGTACGGGAGACCCAGTACTTC. The encoded protein is CASSEGLAGVRETQYF.

The V gene is TRBV2, the J gene TRBJ1-2; D unresolved. The CDR3 extends over 13 amino acids. Germline-derived CDR1 and CDR2 are SNHLY and FYNNEI. V dropped 5 bases and J dropped 5 bases, with 12 bases sitting between them. The CDR3 here is CASSREGGYGYTF. As DNA, the CDR3 is TGTGCCAGCAGTAGGGAGGGAGGGTATGGCTACACCTTC.

This clone appeared a few times. This rearrangement joins TRBV10-3 to TRBJ2-3; D might be TRBD1 or TRBD2, each matching 6 bases. Germline CDR1 is ENHRY and CDR2 is SYGVKD. V shed 0 bases and J shed 8 bases, with 27 bases lying between them. This CDR3 region has 19 residues. CDR3 protein: CAISESLQGGTPVGTTQYF. In DNA, the CDR3 is TGTGCCATCAGTGAGTCGCTACAGGGCGGGACTCCCGTGGGGACTACGCAGTATTTT.

The chain carries TRBV6-5 and TRBJ2-7; 7 bases line up with TRBD2. Trimming cost V 6 bases and J 5 bases; bases outside gene matches: 10. From germline, CDR1 is MNHEY and CDR2 SVGAGI. The CDR3 has 14 amino acids. CDR3 nucleotides: TGTGCCAGCAGCCCGCGGGGGAGGGGAGACGAGCAGTACTTC. This encodes CASSPRGRGDEQYF.

This clone was observed a handful of times. This rearrangement joins TRBV5-1 to TRBJ2-1; 8 bases map to TRBD1. The CDR3 length is 15 residues. J gave up 5 bases and V 4 bases, and 8 bases lay outside the gene matches. The V gene's germline CDR1 is SGHRS and CDR2 YFSETQ. CDR3 region: CASSIWTGSNNEQFF. CDR3 coding DNA: TGCGCCAGCAGCATCTGGACAGGGTCCAACAATGAGCAGTTCTTC.

The chain carries TRBV6-5 and TRBJ2-5; D is unresolved. Trimming cost V 5 bases and J 1 base, with 11 bases left between them. Germline CDR1 is MNHEY and CDR2 is SVGAGI. This CDR3 comprises 14 residues. The DNA for the CDR3 is TGTGCCAGCAGTCCTTCACGGGCCCAAGAGACCCAGTACTTC. This sequence encodes CASSPSRAQETQYF.

The rearrangement uses TRBV5-1 and TRBJ2-5; 11 bases match TRBD1. V shed 2 bases, J shed 5 bases, and the junction held 5 bases outside the gene matches. The length of the CDR3 is 15 residues. Germline V gives CDR1 SGHRS, CDR2 YFSETQ. The chain's CDR3 is CASSFTGTGGETQYF. The CDR3 DNA is TGCGCCAGCAGCTTTACTGGGACAGGGGGGGAGACCCAGTACTTC. The full variable domain, completed using reference TRBV5-1 and TRBJ2-5, is KAGVTQTPRYLIKTRGQQVTLSCSPISGHRSVSWYQQTPGQGLQFLFEYFSETQRNKGNFPGRFSGRQFSNSRSEMNVSTLELGDSALYLCASSFTGTGGETQYFGPGTRLLVL.

The genes are TRBV13 and TRBJ2-2, with 7 bases lining up with TRBD2. Looked up from germline, CDR1 is PRHDT and CDR2 is FYEKMQ (reference sequence). The CDR3 consists of 15 residues. V dropped 7 bases and J dropped 1; count of bases not matched to a gene: 6. The CDR3, as DNA: TGTGCCAGCATCACAAGCGGGAAGAACACCGGGGAGCTGTTTTTT. Translating it yields CASITSGKNTGELFF.

V is TRBV5-6 and J is TRBJ1-5, with D possibly TRBD1 on 6 matching bases. The CDR3 has 15 residues. Between the trimmed V and J ends, which lost 0 bases and 5 bases, there was a span of 12 bases. The germline V gene encodes CDR1 SGHDT and CDR2 YYEEEE. CDR3 amino acids: CASSLGQVTDQPQHF. CDR3 coding DNA: TGTGCCAGCAGCTTGGGACAGGTCACAGATCAGCCCCAGCATTTT. Full variable domain (remainder filled in from reference TRBV5-6 and TRBJ1-5): DAGVTQSPTHLIKTRGQQVTLRCSPKSGHDTVSWYQQALGQGPQFIFQYYEEEERQRGNFPDRFSGHQFPNYSSELNVNALLLGDSALYLCASSLGQVTDQPQHFGDGTRLSIL.

Only one count was recorded for this clone. The rearrangement joins TRBV19 to TRBJ1-1; tentative D call: TRBD1 (5 bases). V was shortened by 5 bases and J by 0 bases, with 10 bases between the two germline ends. CDR1 LNHDA and CDR2 SQIVND come from the germline V gene (reference sequence). The CDR3 consists of 14 residues. CDR3 protein: CASSWTPMNTEAFF. The DNA for the CDR3 is TGTGCCAGTAGTTGGACACCTATGAACACTGAAGCTTTCTTT.

This clone was observed once. The chain has TRBV5-1 and TRBJ2-3, with unresolved D. Between the trimmed V and J ends, which lost 2 bases and 0 bases, there was a span of 13 bases. The germline V gene has CDR1 SGHRS and CDR2 YFSETQ. CDR3 length: 16 amino acids. The CDR3 reads CASSFKLGASTDTQYF. CDR3 DNA: TGCGCCAGCAGCTTTAAGTTAGGCGCGAGCACAGATACGCAGTATTTT.

V is TRBV10-1 and J is TRBJ1-5, with a possible D match to TRBD1 (5 bases). Germline V CDR1 and CDR2: WNHNN, SYGVQD (reference sequence). With 1 base removed from V and 4 bases from J, the gap between germline ends came to 17 bases. The CDR3 is 17 residues long. The CDR3 loop reads CASSEFAGGAGNQPQHF. CDR3 coding DNA: TGCGCCAGCAGTGAGTTTGCGGGTGGGGCAGGGAATCAGCCCCAGCATTTT.

This clone showed up just a few times. V usage is TRBV25-1 and J usage is TRBJ1-2, with D perhaps matching TRBD1 (5 bases). Germline CDR1 is MGHDK and CDR2 is SYGVNS. The CDR3 totals 11 residues. V was clipped by 5 bases and J by 5 bases, with 6 bases between them. CDR3 nucleotides: TGTGCCAGCAGTTCAGGGTATGGCTACACCTTC. This translates into CASSSGYGYTF.

This rearrangement joins TRBV30 to TRBJ1-6; TRBD1 is a possible D gene (5 bases). Germline assignment: CDR1 GTSNPN and CDR2 SVGIG (reference sequence). The CDR3 covers 13 residues. V lost 3 bases and J lost 8, with 11 bases in between. This chain's CDR3 is CAWSGDFDSPLHF. For the CDR3, the DNA is TGTGCCTGGAGCGGGGACTTTGATTCACCCCTCCACTTT.

CDR3 coding DNA: TGTGCCAGCAAATTGGGCCCGGGAGACTATGGCTACACCTTC. It translates to CASKLGPGDYGYTF. The V call is TRBV6-1, the J call TRBJ1-2; D is undetermined. The CDR3 spans 14 residues. CDR1 MNHNS and CDR2 SASEGT come from the germline V gene. The V end was cut by 7 bases, the J end by 3 bases, with 15 bases between.

This clone was detected once. At the DNA level, this CDR3 is encoded by other sequences in the same sample as well. The chain uses TRBV20-1 and TRBJ1-2; 7 bases are a match to TRBD1. Germline V gene sequence: CDR1 DFQATT, CDR2 SNEGSKA (reference sequence). Germline trimming cut 3 bases from V and 6 bases from J; bases unmatched to any gene: 1. This CDR3 comprises 11 residues. CDR3 in DNA: TGCAGTGCTAGGACAGGGAATGGCTACACCTTC. It specifies CSARTGNGYTF.

The J gene is TRBJ1-5, the V gene TRBV5-6; possible D gene TRBD1, 5 bases. Per germline, CDR1 SGHDT and CDR2 YYEEEE. The CDR3 contains 14 residues. V was pared by 0 bases and J by 1 base, with 5 bases between. The CDR3: CASSLGQSNQPQHF. The CDR3 bases are TGTGCCAGCAGCTTGGGACAGAGCAATCAGCCCCAGCATTTT.

The V and J genes are TRBV6-1 and TRBJ2-7; 8 positions match TRBD2. CDR1 is MNHNS, CDR2 SASEGT, per germline. Trimming cost V 7 bases and J 3 bases; bases outside gene matches: 8. CDR3 size: 14 residues. CDR3 region: CASTLGGGFYEQYF. CDR3 DNA sequence: TGTGCCAGCACCCTCGGGGGGGGTTTCTACGAGCAGTACTTC.

This clone was found once. The chain links TRBV19 to TRBJ2-3; 7 bases fit TRBD2. V trimming: 6 bases; J trimming: 6 bases; junction bases outside the gene matches: 6. Germline lookup yields CDR1 LNHDA and CDR2 SQIVND (reference sequence). The CDR3 contains 13 residues. DNA of the CDR3: TGTGCCAGTAGAAGCGGGATTCGGGATACGCAGTATTTT. Translating it yields CASRSGIRDTQYF.

The V and J genes are TRBV6-1 and TRBJ1-5; no clear D. V shed 2 bases and J shed 2 bases, with 10 bases lying between them. Germline-derived CDR1 and CDR2 are MNHNS and SASEGT. This CDR3 region has 15 residues. The CDR3 spells CASSEIGFGNQPQHF. CDR3 nucleotides: TGTGCCAGCAGTGAAATCGGGTTTGGCAATCAGCCCCAGCATTTT.

This clone has only one observation. The chain has TRBV28 and TRBJ2-7; 11 bases agree with TRBD1. The CDR3 loop spans 16 amino acids. The germline gives CDR1 MDHEN, CDR2 SYDVKM. The trim removed 6 bases at V and 2 bases at J, leaving 9 bases unmatched. The CDR3 protein is CASRSPPGQGAYEQYF. The CDR3 region has the DNA TGTGCCAGCAGGTCTCCCCCGGGACAGGGGGCCTACGAGCAGTACTTC. Looking up the rest from reference TRBV28 and TRBJ2-7 gives the full variable domain: DVKVTQSSRYLVKRTGEKVFLECVQDMDHENMFWYRQDPGLGLRLIYFSYDVKMKEKGDIPEGYSVSREKKERFSLILESASTNQTSMYLCASRSPPGQGAYEQYFGPGTRLTVT.

The chain carries TRBV11-2 and TRBJ2-5, with D unclear. V was trimmed by 4 bases and J by 4 bases, leaving 25 bases between them. The CDR3 sequence is 18 residues long. Germline values: CDR1 SGHAT, CDR2 FQNNGV. CDR3 nucleotide sequence: TGTGCCAGCAGCTCATCAATCCGGGCCCCTAGACCATTAGAGACCCAGTACTTC. Encoded protein: CASSSSIRAPRPLETQYF.

V and J are TRBV10-3 and TRBJ2-6, with D possibly called TRBD1 or TRBD2 (5 bases each). The ends were cut back, 7 bases at V and 2 bases at J, with 12 bases in the middle. This CDR3 is built from 15 residues. Per germline, CDR1 ENHRY and CDR2 SYGVKD. The CDR3: CAITGTVTGANVLTF. The CDR3 bases are TGTGCCATCACGGGGACCGTCACTGGGGCCAACGTCCTGACTTTC.

A note on this clone: Additional DNA sequences in this sample encode the identical CDR3. The chain carries TRBV5-1 and TRBJ2-5; D is unresolved. Looked up from germline, CDR1 is SGHRS and CDR2 is YFSETQ. The CDR3 spans 14 residues. V gave up 0 bases and J gave up 1 base, with 7 bases separating them. The DNA of the CDR3 is TGCGCCAGCAGCTTGGGGGCCGCCCAAGAGACCCAGTACTTC. Its translation: CASSLGAAQETQYF.

The count of this clone is one. Other DNA sequences within the sample encode an identical CDR3. The CDR3 DNA is TGCGCCAGCAGCTGGGGACAGGGGAGCCACGAGCAGTACTTC. Translated, it gives CASSWGQGSHEQYF. The chain links TRBV5-1 to TRBJ2-7, with 10 bases aligning to TRBD1. Germline CDR1 SGHRS, CDR2 YFSETQ. This CDR3 contains 14 residues. V trimming: 3 bases; J trimming: 5 bases; junction bases outside the gene matches: 5.

V gene TRBV5-4 combines with J gene TRBJ1-2; the D is unclear. CDR3 length equals 13 residues. Trimming stripped 0 bases from V and 5 bases from J, with 8 bases between. Germline V gene sequence: CDR1 SGHNT, CDR2 YYREEE (reference sequence). This CDR3 is CASSLDRKYGYTF. In nucleotides, the CDR3 is TGTGCCAGCAGCTTGGACAGAAAGTATGGCTACACCTTC.

The rearrangement uses TRBV6-1 and TRBJ2-5; unclear D gene. The J call may not be correct, given that the DNA end is closer to TRBJ2-7. The CDR3 has 10 residues. Germline CDR1 is MNHNS and CDR2 is SASEGT. This CDR3 reads CASSGYEQYF. The CDR3, as DNA: TGTGCCAGCAGTGGCTACGAGCAGTACTTC.

The chain combines TRBV27 with TRBJ1-6; D gene unclear. The V gene lost 2 bases and the J gene lost 7 bases, with 9 bases spanning the gap. The CDR3 contains 14 residues. Looked up from germline, CDR1 is MNHEY and CDR2 is SMNVEV (reference sequence). In DNA, the CDR3 is TGTGCCAGCAGTTTAGGACTGACCAATTCACCCCTCCACTTT. Amino acid sequence: CASSLGLTNSPLHF.

This rearrangement joins TRBV29-1 to TRBJ1-1; D remains ambiguous. CDR1 and CDR2 (germline): SQVTM, ANQGSEA. The CDR3 has 18 amino acids. The V gene lost 4 bases and the J gene lost 6 bases, with 30 bases spanning the gap. CDR3 sequence reads: CSVAEVYRDSAVVAEAFF. The CDR3 bases are TGCAGCGTTGCTGAGGTATACAGAGACTCTGCGGTAGTCGCTGAAGCTTTCTTT. The full variable domain, its missing parts supplied by reference TRBV29-1 and TRBJ1-1, is SAVISQKPSRDICQRGTSLTIQCQVDSQVTMMFWYRQQPGQSLTLIATANQGSEATYESGFVIDKFPISRPNLTFSTLTVSNMSPEDSSIYLCSVAEVYRDSAVVAEAFFGQGTRLTVV.

This clone turned up a few times. Other DNA sequences in the sample encode the same CDR3. This sequence joins TRBV5-1 and TRBJ2-1, with TRBD2 matching 7 bases. Germline-derived CDR1 and CDR2 are SGHRS and YFSETQ. There are 16 residues in the CDR3. With V trimmed by 0 bases and J by 4 bases, 7 bases remained unmatched. CDR3: CASSLVAGGTYNEQFF. The CDR3 DNA sequence: TGCGCCAGCAGCTTGGTCGCCGGGGGGACGTACAATGAGCAGTTCTTC.